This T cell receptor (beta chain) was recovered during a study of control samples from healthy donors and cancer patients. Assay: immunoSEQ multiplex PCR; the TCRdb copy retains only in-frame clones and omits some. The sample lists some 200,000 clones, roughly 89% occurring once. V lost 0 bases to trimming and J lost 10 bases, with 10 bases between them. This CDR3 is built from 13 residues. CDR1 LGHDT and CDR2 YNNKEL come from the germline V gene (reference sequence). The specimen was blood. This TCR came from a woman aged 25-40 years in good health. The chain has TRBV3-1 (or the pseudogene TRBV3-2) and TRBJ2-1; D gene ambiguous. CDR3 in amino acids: CASSQDWVGEQFF. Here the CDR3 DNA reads TGTGCCAGCAGCCAAGATTGGGTGGGGGAGCAGTTCTTC.